The rows below give T cell receptor beta chains drawn from one sample of a study of T cell changes during pregnancy in multiple sclerosis. Produced via immunoSEQ multiplex PCR; TCRdb's table is partial and in-frame only. Of tens of thousands of clones listed, 92% were seen once; the top ten hold roughly 0.2%. Sample: CD4+ T cells from peripheral blood mononuclear cells, taken in the second trimester of pregnancy. These receptors originate from a female donor with multiple sclerosis, enrolled in a pregnancy study. CDR3s include the opening cysteine and the closing phenylalanine or tryptophan. D genes are given only for firm matches. Where a row states a size, it is once, few, many or the class of an expanded clone; other rows omit it.

D	size	J	V	DNA	CDR3
-	-	TRBJ1-2	TRBV28	TGTGCCAGCAGTTTTACCAGGCAGTATGGCTACACCTTC	CASSFTRQYGYTF
-	-	TRBJ1-4	TRBV19	TGTGCCAGTAGTATAGATATCAGGGACTCGGAAAAACTGTTTTTT	CASSIDIRDSEKLFF
-	-	TRBJ1-4	TRBV7-9	TGTGCCAGCAGCTTAGGGGCCAGTAATGAAAAACTGTTTTTT	CASSLGASNEKLFF
-	few	TRBJ1-2	TRBV19	TGTGCCAGTAGTGAAATGACAGGCAACTATGGCTACACCTTC	CASSEMTGNYGYTF
TRBD2	-	TRBJ2-7	TRBV5-4	TGTGCCACTTCTGGCGGGGGGCGTTTGGAGCAGTACTTC	CATSGGGRLEQYF
-	-	TRBJ2-1	TRBV27	TGTGCCAGCAGTTTATACCAGGGAAGGTCCTACAATGAGCAGTTCTTC	CASSLYQGRSYNEQFF
-	-	TRBJ1-2	TRBV6-5	TGTGCCAGCAGTTACCTAGCCTCGGACGATGGCTACACCTTC	CASSYLASDDGYTF
-	-	TRBJ2-3	TRBV9	TGTGCCAGCAGCGCCCTGGAGGGGAGAACAGATACGCAGTATTTT	CASSALEGRTDTQYF
TRBD1	-	TRBJ2-7	TRBV7-9	TGTGCCAGCAGCCGGGACAGAGCCTACGAGCAGTACTTC	CASSRDRAYEQYF
-	-	TRBJ2-2	TRBV19	TGTGCCAGTAGTATAGGGGCGACCGGGGAGCTGTTTTTT	CASSIGATGELFF
-	once	TRBJ2-1	TRBV7-6	TGTGCCAGCAGCTTAGCGCAGGGTACCTTCCCTCGGTTCTTC	CASSLAQGTFPRFF
-	-	TRBJ1-1	TRBV6-1	TGTGCCAGCAGACCCGAACTCCTTAACACTGAAGCTTTCTTT	CASRPELLNTEAFF
TRBD2	-	TRBJ2-3	TRBV2	TGTGCCAGCAGAGATGGACTAGGGGGCACAGATACGCAGTATTTT	CASRDGLGGTDTQYF
TRBD1	once	TRBJ2-7	TRBV27	TGTGCCAGCAGTTTCGGGACGAGGGGGCGAGGCTACGAGCAGTACTTC	CASSFGTRGRGYEQYF
TRBD1	-	TRBJ1-1	TRBV6-1	TGTGCCAGCAGTGTCGGGACAGGGCAAACTGAAGCTTTCTTT	CASSVGTGQTEAFF
-	-	TRBJ1-2	TRBV9	TGTGCCAGCAGCGTAAACCCCGGAGGGCTCCACTACGGCTACACCTTC	CASSVNPGGLHYGYTF
TRBD2	-	TRBJ2-1	TRBV11-1	TGTGCCAGCAGCTTCCCGAGCGGGGGAGCTTACAATGAGCAGTTCTTC	CASSFPSGGAYNEQFF
TRBD2	-	TRBJ2-3	TRBV27	TGTGCCAGCAGGGTTATAGCGGGTTCCACAGATACGCAGTATTTT	CASRVIAGSTDTQYF
-	-	TRBJ1-6	TRBV5-1	TGCGCCAGCAGCTTGGTTACAGGGAAAAATTCACCCCTCCACTTT	CASSLVTGKNSPLHF
TRBD1	-	TRBJ1-5	TRBV19	TGTGCCAGTAGTCTGACAGGGGTGCAGCCCCAGCATTTT	CASSLTGVQPQHF
TRBD1	-	TRBJ1-6	TRBV10-3	TGTGCCATCAGGGGGACAGGGGCGAATAATTCACCCCTCCACTTT	CAIRGTGANNSPLHF
TRBD2	-	TRBJ2-3	TRBV7-2	TGTGCCAGCAGCTCAAGACTAGCGGCAGATACGCAGTATTTT	CASSSRLAADTQYF
-	-	TRBJ2-5	TRBV29-1	TGCAGCTTGAGGGAGCAAGAGACCCAGTACTTC	CSLREQETQYF
TRBD2	once	TRBJ2-3	TRBV30	TGTGCCTCCACGGGGGGGAGAGGAGATACGCAGTATTTT	CASTGGRGDTQYF
-	-	TRBJ2-4	TRBV9	TGTGCCAGCAGCGAACTACCGTCTGGGGCCGGAAACATTCAGTACTTC	CASSELPSGAGNIQYF
-	-	TRBJ1-5	TRBV21-1	TGTGCCAGCAGCAGAGGGACATATAATCAGCCCCAGCATTTT	CASSRGTYNQPQHF
TRBD1	-	TRBJ1-1	TRBV10-3	TGTGCCATCGGTGGGTCGGACAGGGGACCTTGGAACACTGAAGCTTTCTTT	CAIGGSDRGPWNTEAFF
-	-	TRBJ2-2	TRBV4-1	TGCGCCAGCAGCCAGTCGACAGCAAAGTTGAACACCGGGGAGCTGTTTTTT	CASSQSTAKLNTGELFF
-	-	TRBJ2-7	TRBV27	TGTGCCAGCAGGATCCTGGGGGCTGGGTACGAGCAGTACTTC	CASRILGAGYEQYF
-	-	TRBJ2-7	TRBV4-1	TGCGCCAGCAGCCAAGATTGGATATCGACGGGGGAGCAGTACTTC	CASSQDWISTGEQYF
-	-	TRBJ1-6	TRBV5-1	TGCGCCAGCAGCTTACTATCTCCGGGAAGCTCCTATAATTCACCCCTCCACTTT	CASSLLSPGSSYNSPLHF
TRBD1	-	TRBJ1-4	TRBV27	TGTGCCAGCAGTTTCTCCGGACAGGGGGCGATCCGTAATGAAAAACTGTTTTTT	CASSFSGQGAIRNEKLFF
TRBD2	-	TRBJ2-3	TRBV6-5	TGTGCCAGCAGTTCCCGGACGGGGGGGAGCACAGATACGCAGTATTTT	CASSSRTGGSTDTQYF
-	once	TRBJ2-2	TRBV27	TGTGCCAGCAGCGGCCAGTCCTCGGGAGGGGAGCTGTTTTTT	CASSGQSSGGELFF
-	-	TRBJ1-1	TRBV19	TGTGCCAGTAAATCCGGGAATGACAGGATGAACACTGAAGCTTTCTTT	CASKSGNDRMNTEAFF
TRBD1	-	TRBJ2-7	TRBV20-1	TGCAGTGCTTTACGGACAGGCGAGCAGTACTTC	CSALRTGEQYF
-	-	TRBJ2-7	TRBV10-1	TGCGCCAGCAGTGGGGGGCCTAGCGGCACTTACGAGCAGTACTTC	CASSGGPSGTYEQYF
TRBD2	-	TRBJ2-1	TRBV18	TGTGCCAGCTCACCAGATCCTAGCGGGAGGAGGGATGAGCAGTTCTTC	CASSPDPSGRRDEQFF
-	once	TRBJ2-2	TRBV18	TGTGCCAGCTCACAACTCGACAGGACCGGGGAGCTGTTTTTT	CASSQLDRTGELFF
TRBD1	few	TRBJ1-1	TRBV29-1	TGCAGCGTTCTTGGACAGGCCTCGAAGACTGAAGCTTTCTTT	CSVLGQASKTEAFF
-	-	TRBJ2-7	TRBV28	TGTGCCAGCAGTTTACAGATCTACGAGCAGTACTTC	CASSLQIYEQYF
-	once	TRBJ2-2	TRBV7-2	TGTGCCAGCAGCTCCCTTGGGGCCACCGGGGAGCTGTTTTTT	CASSSLGATGELFF
TRBD1	-	TRBJ1-5	TRBV6-1	TGTGCCAGCAGTGGGGACAGGGGTGGTGGGTATCAGCCCCAGCATTTT	CASSGDRGGGYQPQHF
TRBD2	-	TRBJ2-3	TRBV5-1	TGCGCCAGCAGCTTAGCGGGGGCTAGCACAGATACGCAGTATTTT	CASSLAGASTDTQYF
TRBD1	few	TRBJ1-6	TRBV7-3	TGTGCCAGCAGCTTAACCACAGGGGATTCACCCCTCCACTTT	CASSLTTGDSPLHF
TRBD1	-	TRBJ2-2	TRBV19	TGTGCCAGTATCCGGGACAGGGTCGGCACCGGGGAGCTGTTTTTT	CASIRDRVGTGELFF
TRBD1	-	TRBJ2-3	TRBV9	TGTGCCAGCAGCGTAGTAGGGGGCCCGAGCACAGATACGCAGTATTTT	CASSVVGGPSTDTQYF
-	-	TRBJ2-1	TRBV5-1	TGCGCCAGCAGCTTGGAGCTGAGCTCCTACAATGAGCAGTTCTTC	CASSLELSSYNEQFF
-	-	TRBJ1-1	TRBV7-9	TGTGCCAGCAGCTCCCAGGGAAACACTGAAGCTTTCTTT	CASSSQGNTEAFF
-	-	TRBJ2-2	TRBV10-3	TGTGCCATCAGTGTTACGGTCAACACCGGGGAGCTGTTTTTT	CAISVTVNTGELFF
TRBD1	-	TRBJ2-7	TRBV9	TGTGCCAGCAGCGTTAGGACAGGGAGCGAGCAGTACTTC	CASSVRTGSEQYF
-	-	TRBJ2-7	TRBV14	TGTGCCAGCAGCCATAGGGCAGGGAGGCGAGGCGAGCAGTACTTC	CASSHRAGRRGEQYF
-	-	TRBJ1-5	TRBV19	TGTGCCAGTAGTAACCCCCCGGGACACAAGAATCAGCCCCAGCATTTT	CASSNPPGHKNQPQHF
-	-	TRBJ2-3	TRBV11-2	TGTGCCAGCAGCCTAGACGGGGATACGCAGTATTTT	CASSLDGDTQYF
-	-	TRBJ1-2	TRBV14	TGTGCCAGCAGCCAAAAGCAGGTCTATGGCTACACCTTC	CASSQKQVYGYTF
-	-	TRBJ1-5	TRBV19	TGTGCCAGTAGTATAGATCGGGTTCAGCCCCAGCATTTT	CASSIDRVQPQHF
-	-	TRBJ1-1	TRBV18	TGTGCCAGCTCACCGACACAGACCATGAACACTGAAGCTTTCTTT	CASSPTQTMNTEAFF
TRBD1	-	TRBJ2-7	TRBV7-2	TGTGCCAGCAGCCTCCGGGACAGGGGGTGGTACGAGCAGTACTTC	CASSLRDRGWYEQYF
-	-	TRBJ1-3	TRBV5-4	TGTGCCAGCAGCTTACTATCTGGGGGCCGTGGAAACACCATATATTTT	CASSLLSGGRGNTIYF